These 20 T cell receptor beta chains share one sample of origin, sequenced in a study of blood T cell repertoires in COVID-19. The repertoire was sequenced with immunoSEQ multiplex PCR; TCRdb's copy has only in-frame clones and lacks some. The sample shows under 300,000 clones, around 86% of them seen only once. Sequenced: peripheral blood. The receptor source for this set is a young woman with active or convalescent COVID-19.

The J gene is TRBJ1-2, the V gene TRBV29-1; 11 bases agree with TRBD1. With 6 bases clipped from V and 8 bases from J, the junction kept 5 bases outside the gene matches. Germline assignment: CDR1 SQVTM and CDR2 ANQGSEA. This CDR3 region has 12 residues. The CDR3 DNA is TGCAGCGTCGGGACAGGGGGGGTCGGCTACACCTTC. Encoded protein: CSVGTGGVGYTF.

In this sample, this clone turned up a few times. The chain carries TRBV20-1 and TRBJ1-6; 8 positions match TRBD1. Germline CDR1 DFQATT, CDR2 SNEGSKA (reference sequence). Trimming cost V 3 bases and J 9 bases; bases outside gene matches: 10. The CDR3 length is 15 residues. CDR3 nucleotide sequence: TGCAGTGCTAGTGGTCCGGGACAGGCAAGTTCACCCCTCCACTTT. This gives the protein CSASGPGQASSPLHF.

Comment on this clone: Relative to the germline gene, one junction end is altered; a read error may explain this. The rearrangement links TRBV6-4 to TRBJ1-2; D is undetermined. Germline loops: CDR1 MRHNA, CDR2 SNTAGT. CDR3 length: 13 residues. DNA for the CDR3: TGTGCCAGCAGTGACGGGCCTAACGATGGCTACACCTTC. As protein: CASSDGPNDGYTF.

The CDR3 sequence is CASSLRPSTDTQYF. The CDR3 DNA follows: TGTGCCAGCAGTTTGCGCCCCAGCACAGATACGCAGTATTTT. This chain joins TRBV27 and TRBJ2-3; D is ambiguous. This CDR3 comprises 14 residues. Deletions cut 3 bases from V and 0 bases from J, with 7 bases between. Germline lookup yields CDR1 MNHEY and CDR2 SMNVEV (reference sequence).

The chain couples TRBV7-2 to TRBJ1-6, with D possibly matching TRBD1 (6 bases). The CDR3 runs to 16 residues. Trimming left V 0 bases short and J 8 bases short, with 14 bases between. CDR1 SGHTA and CDR2 FQGNSA come from the germline V gene. The CDR3 DNA reads TGTGCCAGCAGCTTAGCAGGGAGGGGGGCTTATTCACCCCTCCACTTT. It is translated as CASSLAGRGAYSPLHF.

This chain links TRBV9 with TRBJ2-5; TRBD2 aligns across 13 bases. In germline, CDR1 is SGDLS, CDR2 YYNGEE. This CDR3 contains 16 residues. J lost 1 base, V lost 4 bases, and 4 bases had no gene match. The DNA for the CDR3 is TGTGCCAGCAGCTTGACTAGCGGGGGGCCCCAAGAGACCCAGTACTTC. Protein product: CASSLTSGGPQETQYF.

This clone was detected only once. The rearrangement links TRBV19 to TRBJ1-4, with 10 bases that match TRBD1. Germline values: CDR1 LNHDA, CDR2 SQIVND (reference sequence). V shed 8 bases and J 7 bases; nucleotides not matched to a gene: 4. The length of the CDR3 is 13 residues. The CDR3 nucleotides read TGTGCCAGTCGGGACAGGGGCGTTGAAAAACTGTTTTTT. Translating it yields CASRDRGVEKLFF.

This clone was observed a single time. The chain links TRBV7-9 to TRBJ2-7, with a weak D call TRBD1 (5 bases). Germline values: CDR1 SEHNR, CDR2 FQNEAQ (reference sequence). V was pared by 5 bases and J by 5 bases, with 10 bases between. The CDR3 covers 12 residues. In DNA form, the CDR3 reads TGTGCCAGCAGCCCTGACAGTAACGAGCAGTACTTC. This codes for CASSPDSNEQYF.

The chain employs TRBV10-3 and TRBJ1-5; weak D call: TRBD1 (5 bases). The germline V gene encodes CDR1 ENHRY and CDR2 SYGVKD. V was trimmed by 7 bases and J by 1 base, leaving 8 bases between them. The length of the CDR3 is 13 residues. The CDR3 DNA is TGTGCCATCAAGGCAGGGAGCAATCAGCCCCAGCATTTT. Its translation is CAIKAGSNQPQHF.

This chain uses TRBV10-3 with TRBJ1-6; TRBD1 agrees at 7 bases. CDR3 length equals 18 residues. V trimming: 10 bases; J trimming: 8 bases; junction bases outside the gene matches: 23. The germline V gene has CDR1 ENHRY and CDR2 SYGVKD. CDR3 region: CASSPWAAETGKDSPLHF. The CDR3, as DNA: TGTGCCAGCTCTCCATGGGCGGCAGAGACAGGGAAGGATTCACCCCTCCACTTT.

This sequence joins TRBV9 and TRBJ1-2; tentatively, D is TRBD1 (5 bases). The CDR3 totals 17 residues. Trimming pared 0 bases from V and 1 base from J, leaving 16 bases between. Germline CDR1 reads SGDLS; CDR2 reads YYNGEE. The CDR3 sequence: CASSVARDGGDNYGYTF. As DNA, the CDR3 is TGTGCCAGCAGCGTAGCAAGGGATGGGGGGGATAACTATGGCTACACCTTC.

This chain links TRBV7-2 with TRBJ2-5; 8 bases match TRBD2. The CDR3 extends over 16 amino acids. With V trimmed by 5 bases and J by 1 base, 9 bases remained unmatched. The germline V gene has CDR1 SGHTA and CDR2 FQGNSA. The CDR3 spells CASSVRSLAGQETQYF. In DNA, the CDR3 is TGTGCCAGCAGCGTCCGCTCGCTAGCGGGCCAAGAGACCCAGTACTTC.

V and J are TRBV6-5 and TRBJ2-7, with 8 bases lining up with TRBD2. The V gene's germline CDR1 is MNHEY and CDR2 SVGAGI. V trimming: 7 bases; J trimming: 6 bases; junction bases outside the gene matches: 8. The CDR3 totals 13 residues. This CDR3 reads CASMTGGTREQYF. CDR3 bases: TGTGCCAGCATGACGGGGGGGACTCGCGAGCAGTACTTC.

This rearrangement joins TRBV7-9 to TRBJ1-4; a weak D match, TRBD1 (6 bases). The germline V gene has CDR1 SEHNR and CDR2 FQNEAQ (reference sequence). V lost 5 bases, J lost 3 bases, and 13 bases lay in between. The CDR3 runs to 15 residues. The DNA of the CDR3 is TGTGCCAGCAGCCAGCCGACAGGCTCTAATGAAAAACTGTTTTTT. Protein sequence: CASSQPTGSNEKLFF.

The gene calls are TRBV18 and TRBJ1-4, with unresolved D. Germline assignment: CDR1 KGHSH and CDR2 LQKENI. The CDR3 contains 12 residues. Trimming took 0 bases from V and 8 from J, leaving 4 bases between them. The CDR3 sequence: CASSPPREKLFF. The DNA for the CDR3 is TGTGCCAGCTCACCACCGCGGGAAAAACTGTTTTTT.

The genes are TRBV7-9 and TRBJ2-1; the match to TRBD2 covers 8 bases. The trim removed 8 bases at V and 7 bases at J, leaving 4 bases unmatched. Germline loops: CDR1 SEHNR, CDR2 FQNEAQ (reference sequence). The CDR3 loop spans 12 amino acids. The CDR3 nucleotides read TGTGCCAGCCGCTCGGGAGGGAATGAGCAGTTCTTC. Amino acids: CASRSGGNEQFF. Complete variable domain (other parts from reference TRBV7-9 and TRBJ2-1): DTGVSQNPRHKITKRGQNVTFRCDPISEHNRLYWYRQTLGQGPEFLTYFQNEAQLEKSRLLSDRFSAERPKGSFSTLEIQRTEQGDSAMYLCASRSGGNEQFFGPGTRLTVL.

This clone was detected a few times. The V call is TRBV7-3, the J call TRBJ2-7; 7 positions agree with TRBD2. Trimming removed 2 bases from V and 1 base from J; junction bases left unmatched: 5. CDR1 and CDR2 from the germline V gene are SGHTA and FQGTGA. The CDR3 consists of 15 residues. As DNA, the CDR3 is TGTGCCAGCAGCTTACATGGCGGGGGATCCTACGAGCAGTACTTC. Protein product: CASSLHGGGSYEQYF.

Here the CDR3 DNA reads TGTGCCAGCAGCGTAGGACGTGGAGGGGGCGGTCCGGACACAGATACGCAGTATTTT. Its protein is CASSVGRGGGGPDTDTQYF. The rearrangement links TRBV9 to TRBJ2-3, with D possibly matching TRBD1 (7 bases). From germline, CDR1 is SGDLS and CDR2 YYNGEE. Trimming cost V 0 bases and J 2 bases, with 22 bases left between them. The CDR3 is 19 amino acids.

Comment on this clone: In the same sample, other DNA sequences code for this CDR3. V usage is TRBV18 and J usage is TRBJ1-5; TRBD1 agrees at 8 bases. The ends lost 3 bases at V and 5 bases at J; junction bases unmatched: 3. CDR3 length: 14 amino acids. In germline, CDR1 is KGHSH, CDR2 LQKENI. In nucleotides, the CDR3 is TGTGCCAGCTCACCGGACAGGGATGATCAGCCCCAGCATTTT. Translating it yields CASSPDRDDQPQHF. Filled out from reference TRBV18 and TRBJ1-5, the complete variable domain reads NAGVMQNPRHLVRRRGQEARLRCSPMKGHSHVYWYRQLPEEGLKFMVYLQKENIIDESGMPKERFSAEFPKEGPSILRIQQVVRGDSAAYFCASSPDRDDQPQHFGDGTRLSIL.

CDR3 in DNA: TGTGCCAGCAGCCAGGCTCCCGTCCATAGCAATCAGCCCCAGCATTTT. Amino acids: CASSQAPVHSNQPQHF. This chain joins TRBV4-2 and TRBJ1-5; D gene ambiguous. Trimming took 3 bases from V and 0 from J, leaving 12 bases between them. CDR3 length equals 16 residues. From germline, CDR1 is LGHNA and CDR2 YNFKEQ.